This T cell receptor (beta chain) was sequenced during a study of T-cell reconstitution after alpha-beta-depleted transplantation in children. Preparation of the TCRbeta library used unique molecular identifiers. TCRdb reanalysed the PCR reads using MiXCR and keeps one entry per CDR3 protein. The table records some 80,000 distinct CDR3 sequences, 15% to 20% of them present only once. In germline, CDR1 is ENHRY, CDR2 SYGVKD. V lost 10 bases to trimming and J lost 6 bases; unmatched junction nucleotides: 9. This CDR3 spans 12 amino acids. Study-wide points: Several hundred expanded graft clones reportedly supplied alpha-beta T cells about two months after transplant. The study traced high day-60 TCRbeta diversity in some patients to surviving recipient T cells and thymic progenitors. A year post-transplant, T-cell counts and diversity derived mostly from newly produced T cells.

Regarding this clonotype: What it binds is unknown.

The TCR was taken from a male patient between 2 and 10 years old who had a stem cell transplant for acute lymphoblastic leukemia, so the T cells may come from the graft donor. Sample: PBMCs, mostly from graft donor cells, taken 360 days after TCRalphabeta/CD19-depleted stem cell transplant. The chain has TRBV10-3 and TRBJ2-7, with 7 bases matching TRBD1. This CDR3 reads CATRGTVGEQYF. In nucleotides, the CDR3 is TGTGCCACACGAGGGACAGTCGGCGAGCAGTACTTC.